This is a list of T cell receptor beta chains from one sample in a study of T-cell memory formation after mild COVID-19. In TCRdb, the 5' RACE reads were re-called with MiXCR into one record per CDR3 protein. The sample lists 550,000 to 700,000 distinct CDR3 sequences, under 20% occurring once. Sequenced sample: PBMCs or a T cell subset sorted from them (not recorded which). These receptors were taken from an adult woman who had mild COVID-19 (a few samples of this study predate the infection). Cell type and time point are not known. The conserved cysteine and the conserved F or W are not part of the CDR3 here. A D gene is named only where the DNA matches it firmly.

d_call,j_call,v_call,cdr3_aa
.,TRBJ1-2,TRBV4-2,ASSQVEAPYGGYT
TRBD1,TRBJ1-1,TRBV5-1,ASSLGQGLAEAF
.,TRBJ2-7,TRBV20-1,SARDTAPSYEQY
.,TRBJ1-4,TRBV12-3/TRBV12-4,ASSFLGEKLF
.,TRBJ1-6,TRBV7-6,ASSATGWDSPLH
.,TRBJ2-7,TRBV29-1,SVADFEQY
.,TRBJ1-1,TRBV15,ATSPRSGTEAF
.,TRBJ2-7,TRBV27,ASSLYFPYSEQY
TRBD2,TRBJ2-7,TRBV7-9,ASSLWTSGGTSYEQY
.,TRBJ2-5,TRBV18,ASSPPGAGETQY
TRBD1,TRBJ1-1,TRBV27,ASSVQGADTEAF
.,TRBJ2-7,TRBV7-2,ASSLGGLALGDYEQY
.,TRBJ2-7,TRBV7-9,ASSLIGGREQY
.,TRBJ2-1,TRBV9,ASSSYRGGQGNNEQF
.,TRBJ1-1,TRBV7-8,ASSLYGAWDEAF
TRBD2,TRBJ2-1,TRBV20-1,SARASGKVYNEQF
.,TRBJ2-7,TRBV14,ASSQEEYEQY
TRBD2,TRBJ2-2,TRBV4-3,ASSASGRAVGELF